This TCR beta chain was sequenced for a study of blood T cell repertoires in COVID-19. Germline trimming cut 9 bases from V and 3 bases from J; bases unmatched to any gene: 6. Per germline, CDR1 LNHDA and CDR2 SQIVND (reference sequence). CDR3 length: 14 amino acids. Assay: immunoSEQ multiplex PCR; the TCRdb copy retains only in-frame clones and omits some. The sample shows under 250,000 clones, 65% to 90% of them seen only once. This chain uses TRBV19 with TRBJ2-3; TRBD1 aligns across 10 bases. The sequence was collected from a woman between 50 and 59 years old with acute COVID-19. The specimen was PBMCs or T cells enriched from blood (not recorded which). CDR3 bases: TGTGCCAGCAACCGGGACAGGGGAACAGATACGCAGTATTTT. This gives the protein CASNRDRGTDTQYF.